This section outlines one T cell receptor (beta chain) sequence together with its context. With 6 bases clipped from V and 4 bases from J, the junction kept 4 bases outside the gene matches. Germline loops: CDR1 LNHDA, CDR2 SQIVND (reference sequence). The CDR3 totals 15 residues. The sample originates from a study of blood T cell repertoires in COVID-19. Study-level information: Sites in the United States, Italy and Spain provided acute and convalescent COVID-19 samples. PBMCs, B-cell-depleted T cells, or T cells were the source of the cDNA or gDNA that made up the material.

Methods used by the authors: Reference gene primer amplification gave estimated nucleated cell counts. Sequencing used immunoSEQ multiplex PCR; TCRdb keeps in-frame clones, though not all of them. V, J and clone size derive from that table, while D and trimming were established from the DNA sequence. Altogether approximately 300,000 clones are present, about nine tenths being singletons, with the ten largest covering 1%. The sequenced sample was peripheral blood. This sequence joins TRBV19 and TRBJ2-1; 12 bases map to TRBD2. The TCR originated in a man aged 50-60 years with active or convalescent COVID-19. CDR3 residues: CASSPSGGGYNEQFF. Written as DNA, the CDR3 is TGTGCCAGTAGCCCTAGCGGGGGGGGTTACAATGAGCAGTTCTTC.